Sequencing of this T cell receptor (beta chain) was carried out in a study of cytomegalovirus exposure and HLA in healthy donors. Study background: The same platform used for the approximately 700 first-cohort repertoires was also used for the roughly 120 validation repertoires, as a later analysis reported. Study-level results: The listing of roughly 160 TCR beta chains classed them as cytomegalovirus-associated.

Measured with immunoSEQ multiplex PCR; TCRdb has only the in-frame clones, and not every one. This table holds about 150,000 clones, around 84% found once. Germline V gene sequence: CDR1 SGHRS, CDR2 YFSETQ. The CDR3 sequence is 15 residues long. The V segment lost 4 bases and the J segment 0 bases; nucleotides outside the gene matches: 4. Notes on this clone: The antigen remains unidentified.

The source is a human donor in good health. The sequencing sample was made of PBMCs. This chain joins TRBV5-1 and TRBJ2-1; TRBD2 aligns across 7 bases. The CDR3 reads CASSGVAGSYNEQFF. In DNA, the CDR3 is TGCGCCAGCAGCGGGGTAGCGGGCTCCTACAATGAGCAGTTCTTC.